This TCR beta chain was profiled in a study of cytomegalovirus exposure and HLA in healthy donors. About the research overall: As an earlier analysis found, some 180 million T cells yielded over 95 million unique TCR beta sequences.

Germline V CDR1 and CDR2: MDHEN, SYDVKM. V lost 5 bases and J lost 4, with 26 bases in between. This CDR3 is built from 18 residues. The study's findings and limits: Later on, a genetic analysis was performed. It linked a missense variant in DCLRE1C with V- and J-gene trimming of TCR beta. Productive rates of about 90% or about 30% were seen for most TCR beta V segments in an earlier analysis.

Turning to this clone: Its specificity is unknown.

The PCR ran on 60 Vbeta and 13 Jbeta primers. The assay was immunoSEQ multiplex PCR, and TCRdb's table has in-frame clones only and misses some. This sample carries about 130,000 clones, 78% of them seen once, and the ten largest clones take around 1.8%. The V gene is TRBV28, the J gene TRBJ2-5, with D maybe TRBD2 (5 bases). Sequencing was done on a sample of PBMCs. The TCR was taken from a woman between 40 and 55 years old in good health and CMV-seronegative. CDR3 nucleotide sequence: TGTGCCAGCAGTCCCTCTAACGTTGCGGAGGTCTCGCGAGAGACCCAGTACTTC. Its protein is CASSPSNVAEVSRETQYF. Full variable domain (rest looked up from reference TRBV28 and TRBJ2-5): DVKVTQSSRYLVKRTGEKVFLECVQDMDHENMFWYRQDPGLGLRLIYFSYDVKMKEKGDIPEGYSVSREKKERFSLILESASTNQTSMYLCASSPSNVAEVSRETQYFGPGTRLLVL.